The 9 T cell receptor beta chains given below trace back to one sample, sequenced in a study of radiation and T cells in renal cell carcinoma. Some clones are missing from TCRdb's copy, which holds only in-frame ones; the method was immunoSEQ multiplex PCR. The sample has some 120,000 clones; roughly four fifths are singletons. Stated time point: blood 2 weeks post-SBRT. The treatment here: 15 Gy SBRT to primary tumor, nephrectomy 4 weeks later. Sequenced material: blood, taken from a patient whose treatment included radiotherapy and nephrectomy. Source of these receptors: a woman in her fifties or sixties with renal cell carcinoma.

CDR3 region: CASSLRQGTDEKLFF. The CDR3 nucleotides are TGTGCCAGTAGTCTCCGACAGGGAACGGATGAAAAACTGTTTTTT. This rearrangement joins TRBV19 to TRBJ1-4; 7 bases line up with TRBD1. Germline trimming cut 5 bases from V and 6 bases from J; bases unmatched to any gene: 9. Looked up from germline, CDR1 is LNHDA and CDR2 is SQIVND (reference sequence). The CDR3 consists of 15 residues.

This chain joins TRBV7-3 and TRBJ2-2, with TRBD2 as a possible D gene (7 bases). Germline assignment: CDR1 SGHTA and CDR2 FQGTGA. V dropped 5 bases and J dropped 3 bases, with 19 bases sitting between them. The CDR3 has 17 amino acids. The CDR3 nucleotides read TGTGCCAGCAGCCCTGGGCCGGGGGGCGCGTACACCGGGGAGCTGTTTTTT. It encodes CASSPGPGGAYTGELFF.

J is TRBJ1-2 and V is TRBV10-1; 7 bases line up with TRBD1. The CDR3 runs 18 residues. The germline V gene has CDR1 WNHNN and CDR2 SYGVQD (reference sequence). V was clipped by 6 bases and J by 7 bases; unmatched bases: 23. CDR3 DNA sequence: TGCGCCAGCAGCCAGATGCGGGACAGCGGACCTTTTTTTTCTGGCTACACCTTC. Protein product: CASSQMRDSGPFFSGYTF.

The chain couples TRBV19 to TRBJ1-1, with 8 bases that match TRBD1. CDR1 is LNHDA, CDR2 SQIVND, per germline (reference sequence). CDR3 length: 15 residues. V lost 5 bases to trimming and J lost 4 bases; unmatched junction nucleotides: 9. CDR3 sequence reads: CASSPPRTGTTEAFF. The CDR3 DNA follows: TGTGCCAGTAGTCCGCCGAGGACAGGGACCACTGAAGCTTTCTTT.

The chain is built from TRBV7-2 and TRBJ2-2; tentatively, D is TRBD2 (6 bases). The ends were cut back, 1 base at V and 3 bases at J, with 12 bases in the middle. Per germline, CDR1 SGHTA and CDR2 FQGNSA. The CDR3 has 16 residues. The CDR3 nucleotides are TGTGCCAGCAGCTTAGACCTAGCGAGAGACACCGGGGAGCTGTTTTTT. It is translated as CASSLDLARDTGELFF.

The chain couples TRBV6-4 to TRBJ2-2; D may be TRBD1 (5 bases). Germline CDR1 is MRHNA and CDR2 is SNTAGT. This CDR3 has 14 residues. Trimming shortened V by 5 bases and J by 6 bases, and 13 bases separated the two germline ends. CDR3: CASSTSGSSGELFF. In nucleotides, the CDR3 is TGTGCCAGCAGTACGTCAGGGTCCTCCGGGGAGCTGTTTTTT.

The chain joins TRBV4-2 to TRBJ1-2; D is unresolved. Germline CDR1 is LGHNA and CDR2 is YNFKEQ. The CDR3 sequence is 14 residues long. Trimming removed 5 bases from V and 4 bases from J, with 14 bases in between. Written as DNA, the CDR3 is TGTGCCAGCAGCTTGGGTTCGTCGGTCTATGGCTACACCTTC. This translates into CASSLGSSVYGYTF.

V and J are TRBV27 and TRBJ2-7; possibly TRBD1 or TRBD2 for D (5 bases each). Per the germline V gene, CDR1 is MNHEY and CDR2 is SMNVEV (reference sequence). The CDR3 covers 13 residues. V was cut by 5 bases and J by 4 bases, with 12 bases left in between. Here the CDR3 reads CASSTGRIYEQYF. CDR3 sequence (DNA): TGTGCCAGCAGTACGGGGCGGATATACGAGCAGTACTTC.

This clone was counted once. The rearrangement uses TRBV7-2 and TRBJ1-6; D remains unclear. Per germline, CDR1 SGHTA and CDR2 FQGNSA. Trimming removed 1 base at V and 6 bases at J, with 10 bases between. This CDR3 is built from 15 residues. The CDR3 loop is CASSLGRFGNSPLHF. CDR3 nucleotide sequence: TGTGCCAGCAGCTTAGGACGGTTCGGTAATTCACCCCTCCACTTT.